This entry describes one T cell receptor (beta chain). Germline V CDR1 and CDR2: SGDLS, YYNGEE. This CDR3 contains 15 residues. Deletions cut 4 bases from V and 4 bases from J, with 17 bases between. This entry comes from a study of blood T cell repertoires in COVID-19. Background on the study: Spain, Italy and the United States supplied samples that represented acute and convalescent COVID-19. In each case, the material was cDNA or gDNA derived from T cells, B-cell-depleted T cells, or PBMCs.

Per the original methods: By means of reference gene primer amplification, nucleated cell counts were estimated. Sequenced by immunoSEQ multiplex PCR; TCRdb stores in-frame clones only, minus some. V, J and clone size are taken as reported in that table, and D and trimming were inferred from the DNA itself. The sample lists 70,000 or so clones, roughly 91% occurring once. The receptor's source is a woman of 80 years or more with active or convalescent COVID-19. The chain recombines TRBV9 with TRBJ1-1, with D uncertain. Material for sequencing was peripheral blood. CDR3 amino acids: CASSPRGVRGTEAFF. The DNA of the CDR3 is TGTGCCAGCAGCCCGCGGGGAGTACGAGGCACTGAAGCTTTCTTT.